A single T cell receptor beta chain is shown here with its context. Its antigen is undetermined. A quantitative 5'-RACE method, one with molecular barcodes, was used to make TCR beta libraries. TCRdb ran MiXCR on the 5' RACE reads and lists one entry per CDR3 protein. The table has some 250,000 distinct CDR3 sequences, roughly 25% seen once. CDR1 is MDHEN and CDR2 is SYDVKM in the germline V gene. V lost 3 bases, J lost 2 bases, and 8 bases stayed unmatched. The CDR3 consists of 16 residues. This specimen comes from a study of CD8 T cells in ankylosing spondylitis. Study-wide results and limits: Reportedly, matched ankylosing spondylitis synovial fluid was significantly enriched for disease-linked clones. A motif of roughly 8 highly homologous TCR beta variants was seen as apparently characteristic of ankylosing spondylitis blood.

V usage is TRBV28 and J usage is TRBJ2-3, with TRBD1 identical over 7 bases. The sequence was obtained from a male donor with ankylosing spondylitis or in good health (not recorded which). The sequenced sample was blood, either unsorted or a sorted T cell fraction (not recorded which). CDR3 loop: CASSFAGTAATDTQYF. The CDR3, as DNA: TGTGCCAGCAGTTTCGCCGGGACAGCCGCCACAGATACGCAGTATTTT.